The rows below give T cell receptor beta chains drawn from one sample of a study of blood T cell repertoires in COVID-19. The table came from immunoSEQ multiplex PCR; TCRdb's copy has only in-frame clones and leaves some out. The sample comprises approximately 290,000 clones, around nine tenths of which are singletons, and 0.7% to 0.9% rests with the top ten. Sequencing was carried out using peripheral blood. These receptors came from a man aged 25 to 45 with acute or convalescent COVID-19. The CDR3 runs from the conserved cysteine through the conserved F or W. The D gene is left open where the match is weak. Clone sizes are given selectively: once, few, many, or a class where the clone is expanded.

TRBV6-5,NA,TRBJ1-1,TRBD1,TGTGCCAGCAGGAGGACAGGAGGTTACACTGAAGCTTTCTTT,CASRRTGGYTEAFF
TRBV18,NA,TRBJ1-5,NA,TGTGCCAGCTCCAGGACAGCGAGCAATCAGCCCCAGCATTTT,CASSRTASNQPQHF
TRBV7-8,NA,TRBJ2-1,TRBD2,TGTGCCAGCAGCTTGGTCGCGGGACTAGCGGGATTTGATGAGCAGTTCTTC,CASSLVAGLAGFDEQFF
TRBV7-2,many,TRBJ2-7,NA,TGTGCCAGCAGCTCCGGCGGGGCCCCACTCCAGTACTTC,CASSSGGAPLQYF
TRBV28,NA,TRBJ2-7,TRBD1,TGTGCCAGCACCCTCTGGGGCAGGGGGCGCGAGCAGTACTTC,CASTLWGRGREQYF
TRBV24-1,NA,TRBJ1-5,NA,TGTGCCACCAGTGCGGGTACCGGGTTCGGCAATCAGCCCCAGCATTTT,CATSAGTGFGNQPQHF
TRBV7-2,NA,TRBJ2-2,NA,TGTGCCAGCAGCTTATCGGGACTCCCGACCGGGGAGCTGTTTTTT,CASSLSGLPTGELFF
TRBV18,NA,TRBJ2-1,NA,TGTGCCAGCTCACCGCGGCGGGGGCAGGACAATGAGCAGTTCTTC,CASSPRRGQDNEQFF
TRBV10-1,NA,TRBJ2-3,NA,TGCGCCAGCAGTGAGTCGACAGGATGGAGTACGCAGTATTTT,CASSESTGWSTQYF
TRBV7-8,NA,TRBJ1-5,NA,TGTGCCAGCAGCCATCGGGGGGAGCGTAATCAGCCCCAGCATTTT,CASSHRGERNQPQHF
TRBV2,NA,TRBJ1-2,NA,TGTGCCAGCAGTCCAACTACAGGGTACGGCTACACCTTC,CASSPTTGYGYTF
TRBV27,NA,TRBJ1-1,NA,TGTGCCAGCAGTTTATCAAGACAGAATGAAGCTTTCTTT,CASSLSRQNEAFF
TRBV4-1,NA,TRBJ1-4,TRBD1,TGCGCCAGCAGCCAAGACCACGGGACAGTTAATGAAAAACTGTTTTTT,CASSQDHGTVNEKLFF
TRBV4-2,NA,TRBJ2-7,TRBD2,TGTGCCAGCAGCCGGACTAGCGGGAGTTACGAGCAGTACTTC,CASSRTSGSYEQYF
TRBV3-1/TRBV3-2,NA,TRBJ2-5,NA,TGTGCCAGCAGTCAAGGGTGGACAGCCCGCGAGACCCAGTACTTC,CASSQGWTARETQYF
TRBV19,NA,TRBJ2-1,TRBD2,TGTGCCAGTAGTATAGATGGACTAGCGGATAACAATGAGCAGTTCTTC,CASSIDGLADNNEQFF
TRBV18,NA,TRBJ1-5,NA,TGTGCCAGCTCACCACTCCCTAGTGGGGCATCAGATCAGCCCCAGCATTTT,CASSPLPSGASDQPQHF
TRBV27,NA,TRBJ2-1,TRBD2,TGTGCCAGCAGAGATTGGACTAGCGGTCCCAGTAGACAAGACAGGGAGCAGTTCTTC,CASRDWTSGPSRQDREQFF
TRBV6-1,few,TRBJ1-4,NA,TGTGCCAGCAGTGAAACCACAGGTTTGGGTGAAAAACTGTTTTTT,CASSETTGLGEKLFF
TRBV4-2,NA,TRBJ2-5,TRBD2,TGTGCCAGCAGCCAAGACCCTAGCGGGAGTGTTTCCCAGTACTTC,CASSQDPSGSVSQYF
TRBV5-5,NA,TRBJ1-2,TRBD1,TGTGCCAGCAGCTTGGAGGGACAGGGCAGGGGCTACACCTTC,CASSLEGQGRGYTF
TRBV9,once,TRBJ2-3,NA,TGTGCCAGCAGCGTATCGTCCAGGAGCACAGATACGCAGTATTTT,CASSVSSRSTDTQYF
TRBV28,NA,TRBJ1-6,NA,TGTGCCAGCAGCCTGTCACGTTCGGGGGTCAATTCACCCCTCCACTTT,CASSLSRSGVNSPLHF
TRBV9,NA,TRBJ2-1,TRBD1,TGTGCCAGCAGCCCATTCGACAGGGGGCTGTCCAACAATGAGCAGTTCTTC,CASSPFDRGLSNNEQFF
TRBV2,NA,TRBJ1-4,NA,TGTGCCAGCGGGGTGCAGGGCAATGAAAAACTGTTTTTT,CASGVQGNEKLFF
TRBV11-2,NA,TRBJ2-7,TRBD1,TGTGCCAGCAGCTCGAACAGGGGGTCCCACGAGCAGTACTTC,CASSSNRGSHEQYF
TRBV7-9,NA,TRBJ1-1,NA,TGTGCCAGCAGTAAACGGGGGACCCATCAGTCGGCTTTCTTT,CASSKRGTHQSAFF
TRBV24-1,NA,TRBJ2-7,TRBD1,TGTGCCACCAGCCTCGGACAGGGGTCCTCCTACGAGCAGTACTTC,CATSLGQGSSYEQYF
TRBV7-3,once,TRBJ2-2,TRBD1,TGTGCCAGCAGCCCGGACAGGCGATCCGGGGAGCTGTTTTTT,CASSPDRRSGELFF
TRBV7-8,once,TRBJ2-1,NA,TGTGCCAGCAGCTTATCTCATAGGCAGAGGGTTTACAATGAGCAGTTCTTC,CASSLSHRQRVYNEQFF
TRBV29-1,NA,TRBJ1-1,NA,TGCAGCGTTGAAGATCGGGTAGAAGCTTTCTTT,CSVEDRVEAFF
TRBV19,NA,TRBJ1-5,TRBD1,TGTGCCAGTACCCCCGGGACAGGGGCCCGAGGCAATCAGCCCCAGCATTTT,CASTPGTGARGNQPQHF
TRBV6-1,NA,TRBJ2-5,NA,TGTGCCAGCAGGGAACCAGGGGGCGGGGGAGGGCAGGAGACCCAGTACTTC,CASREPGGGGGQETQYF
TRBV30,NA,TRBJ1-4,NA,TGTGCCTGGGGGGCGGAGAGTGAAAAACTGTTTTTT,CAWGAESEKLFF
TRBV28,NA,TRBJ1-3,NA,TGTGCCACGACAGTTTCTGGAAACACCATATATTTT,CATTVSGNTIYF
TRBV7-9,once,TRBJ2-2,NA,TGTGCCAGCTTCGACAGGGAGGCCGGGGAGCTGTTTTTT,CASFDREAGELFF
TRBV9,NA,TRBJ2-7,TRBD2,TGTGCCAGCAGCGCCGGACTAGCGGGAGAATGGGGTGAGCAGTACTTC,CASSAGLAGEWGEQYF
TRBV2,NA,TRBJ1-2,NA,TGTGCCAGCAGTTTCATAGGGGCCAACTATGGCTACACCTTC,CASSFIGANYGYTF
TRBV3-1/TRBV3-2,NA,TRBJ2-3,TRBD2,TGTGCCAGCAGCCAAGCCGGGACTAGCGGGAAACCCACAGATACGCAGTATTTT,CASSQAGTSGKPTDTQYF
TRBV5-1,NA,TRBJ1-5,NA,TGCGCCAGCAGCTTGGGGGCCGTGAGGGGCAATCAGCCCCAGCATTTT,CASSLGAVRGNQPQHF
TRBV10-2,NA,TRBJ2-7,NA,TGCGCCAGCAGTATAGCGAGGAGCTCCTACGAGCAGTACTTC,CASSIARSSYEQYF
TRBV11-2,NA,TRBJ1-4,TRBD1,TGTGCCAGCAGCTCATCACAGGGGGCTTACGAAAAACTGTTTTTT,CASSSSQGAYEKLFF
TRBV7-3,NA,TRBJ1-1,NA,TGTGCCAGCAGCTTAGGTCGGGGGATCGGCACTGAAGCTTTCTTT,CASSLGRGIGTEAFF
TRBV7-9,NA,TRBJ1-2,NA,TGTGCCAGCAGCTTATACGGGGTCTCAGACTATGGCTACACCTTC,CASSLYGVSDYGYTF
TRBV19,NA,TRBJ1-5,NA,TGTGCCAGTGGCCCCAGGGAACAGCCCCAGCATTTT,CASGPREQPQHF
TRBV6-1,few,TRBJ1-6,NA,TGTGCCAGCAGTGAAGGGTACAGCCGATGGAATTCACCCCTCCACTTT,CASSEGYSRWNSPLHF
TRBV5-6,NA,TRBJ1-4,NA,TGTGCCAGCAGCTCGAGTGCAACTAATGAAAAACTGTTTTTT,CASSSSATNEKLFF